These 23 T cell receptor beta chains share one sample of origin, sequenced in a study of OX40 agonist ivuxolimab in advanced cancers. Assay: immunoSEQ multiplex PCR; the TCRdb copy retains only in-frame clones and omits some. The repertoire holds some 97,000 clones, with approximately 90% as singletons. Sequenced here: CD4+ or CD8+ T cells sorted from blood, sampled in a trial of the OX40 agonist ivuxolimab. These receptor sequences come from an adult with an advanced solid tumor such as melanoma, head and neck, liver or kidney cancer.

This chain links TRBV7-8 with TRBJ2-5; the match to TRBD1 covers 10 bases. Germline-derived CDR1 and CDR2 are SGHVS and FQNEAQ. J lost 5 bases, V lost 3 bases, and 6 bases had no gene match. This CDR3 has 15 amino acids. In DNA form, the CDR3 reads TGTGCCAGCAGCTTGGGACAGGGGATACGGGAGACCCAGTACTTC. It translates to CASSLGQGIRETQYF.

The CDR3 DNA reads as TGTGCCAGCAGTTTATCCGGTAGGCGAGATACGCAGTATTTT. It translates to CASSLSGRRDTQYF. The chain links TRBV28 to TRBJ2-3; D remains ambiguous. Trimming took off 1 base at V and 5 bases at J, with 10 bases between the two ends. CDR3 length: 14 amino acids. From germline, CDR1 is MDHEN and CDR2 SYDVKM.

This chain uses TRBV14 with TRBJ1-4; D is perhaps TRBD1 (5 bases). Trimming pared 1 base from V and 5 bases from J, leaving 11 bases between. The CDR3 length is 15 residues. Germline CDR1 reads SGHDN; CDR2 reads FVKESK. DNA for the CDR3: TGTGCCAGCAGCCAAGTACGGGGACCCAATGAAAAACTGTTTTTT. It codes for CASSQVRGPNEKLFF.

Regarding this clone: The same CDR3 also results from other DNA sequences found in this sample. The chain couples TRBV18 to TRBJ2-6, with D perhaps given as TRBD1 or TRBD2 (5 bases each). CDR3 length equals 15 residues. V gave up 3 bases and J gave up 1 base, with 7 bases separating them. The germline V gene encodes CDR1 KGHSH and CDR2 LQKENI. The DNA of the CDR3 is TGTGCCAGCTCACCGAGGGGTTCTGGGGCCAACGTCCTGACTTTC. Protein: CASSPRGSGANVLTF.

The chain uses TRBV6-5 and TRBJ2-4, with TRBD2 as a possible D gene (5 bases). V was trimmed by 5 bases and J by 0 bases, leaving 8 bases between them. CDR3 length equals 14 residues. Germline CDR1 is MNHEY and CDR2 is SVGAGI. The DNA of the CDR3 is TGTGCCAGCAGTAGCGGACTAGCCAAAAACATTCAGTACTTC. This translates into CASSSGLAKNIQYF.

In DNA form, the CDR3 reads TGTGCCAGCGGGTCCGGGACAGGGGGGAATGAGCAGTTCTTC. Translating it yields CASGSGTGGNEQFF. This chain links TRBV2 with TRBJ2-1, with 11 nucleotides matching TRBD1. V shed 8 bases, J shed 7 bases, and the junction held 7 bases outside the gene matches. CDR1 SNHLY and CDR2 FYNNEI come from the germline V gene. The CDR3 is 14 amino acids.

V gene TRBV5-1 combines with J gene TRBJ1-1, with D possibly TRBD1 on 6 matching bases. The CDR3 has 14 amino acids. Germline CDR1 SGHRS, CDR2 YFSETQ. Trimming took off 3 bases at V and 0 bases at J, with 9 bases between the two ends. The DNA of the CDR3 is TGCGCCAGCAGCTCGGACAGATTGAACACTGAAGCTTTCTTT. This codes for CASSSDRLNTEAFF.

The chain carries TRBV7-2 and TRBJ2-4; 9 nucleotides agree with TRBD2. After removal of 1 base from V and 0 bases from J, the junction contained 4 bases not matched to a gene. There are 17 residues in the CDR3. Germline V lookup: CDR1 SGHTA, CDR2 FQGNSA. CDR3 nucleotide sequence: TGTGCCAGCAGCTTAGAAGCTAGCGGGATAGCCAAAAACATTCAGTACTTC. Its protein product is CASSLEASGIAKNIQYF.

The genes are TRBV18 and TRBJ2-1, with 14 bases lining up with TRBD2. The germline V gene encodes CDR1 KGHSH and CDR2 LQKENI. The CDR3 has 16 amino acids. Germline trimming cut 5 bases from V and 6 bases from J; bases unmatched to any gene: 6. Here the CDR3 DNA reads TGTGCCAGCTCATCTCCGGGACTAGCGGGAGTCAATGAGCAGTTCTTC. Its protein product is CASSSPGLAGVNEQFF. Full variable domain (remainder filled in from reference TRBV18 and TRBJ2-1): NAGVMQNPRHLVRRRGQEARLRCSPMKGHSHVYWYRQLPEEGLKFMVYLQKENIIDESGMPKERFSAEFPKEGPSILRIQQVVRGDSAAYFCASSSPGLAGVNEQFFGPGTRLTVL.

The chain uses TRBV5-5 and TRBJ1-2; D is unclear. V shed 0 bases and J shed 2 bases, with 8 bases lying between them. Germline V gene data show CDR1 as SGHKS and CDR2 as YYEKEE (reference sequence). The CDR3 runs 14 residues. DNA for the CDR3: TGTGCCAGCAGCTTGGAAAGGCTCAACTATGGCTACACCTTC. Translated, it gives CASSLERLNYGYTF.

CDR3 protein: CASSRGGTRGYTF. The CDR3, as DNA: TGTGCCAGCAGCCGGGGGGGAACGCGCGGCTACACCTTC. The J gene is TRBJ1-2, the V gene TRBV28; possibly TRBD1 for D (5 bases). The germline V and J ends were trimmed by 6 bases and 8 bases, with 16 bases remaining between them. Germline CDR1 and CDR2: MDHEN and SYDVKM. The CDR3 is 13 residues long.

The V gene is TRBV28, the J gene TRBJ1-4; D possibly corresponds to TRBD1 (6 bases). The V gene's germline CDR1 is MDHEN and CDR2 SYDVKM. V shed 11 bases and J shed 3 bases, with 16 bases lying between them. This CDR3 is built from 14 residues. In DNA, the CDR3 is TGTGCCGGGAGCCCCGGGGGCCCTAATGAAAAACTGTTTTTT. Translating it yields CAGSPGGPNEKLFF.

V gene TRBV15 combines with J gene TRBJ2-2; possibly TRBD2 for D (5 bases). This CDR3 contains 15 residues. CDR1 is LNHNV, CDR2 YYDKDF, per germline (reference sequence). V shed 3 bases and J shed 4 bases, with 12 bases lying between them. CDR3 DNA: TGTGCCACCAGCAGGGCGGGCTTGCGCACCGGGGAGCTGTTTTTT. It specifies CATSRAGLRTGELFF.

The V and J genes are TRBV29-1 and TRBJ2-5, with D tentatively TRBD1 (5 bases). Germline assignment: CDR1 SQVTM and CDR2 ANQGSEA. This CDR3 contains 13 residues. V was trimmed by 3 bases and J by 5 bases, leaving 13 bases between them. The CDR3 DNA reads as TGCAGCGTTGATTGCCAGGGTGAGGAGACCCAGTACTTC. Its protein is CSVDCQGEETQYF.

J is TRBJ1-4 and V is TRBV5-1; 8 nucleotides line up with TRBD1. Germline trimming cut 0 bases from V and 7 bases from J; bases unmatched to any gene: 8. The CDR3 runs 16 residues. Germline CDR1 and CDR2: SGHRS and YFSETQ. The CDR3 bases are TGCGCCAGCAGCTTGGACGCACAGGGGGAGGGTGAAAAACTGTTTTTT. This encodes CASSLDAQGEGEKLFF.

The rearrangement links TRBV7-2 to TRBJ2-2; D remains ambiguous. Germline-derived CDR1 and CDR2 are SGHTA and FQGNSA. The ends were cut back, 4 bases at V and 8 bases at J, with 8 bases in the middle. The CDR3 consists of 12 residues. CDR3 loop: CASSSAAGELFF. CDR3 DNA: TGTGCCAGCAGCTCAGCTGCGGGGGAGCTGTTTTTT.

V and J are TRBV28 and TRBJ1-5; TRBD1 agrees at 8 bases. V dropped 8 bases and J dropped 5; count of bases not matched to a gene: 8. This CDR3 has 14 amino acids. The V gene's germline CDR1 is MDHEN and CDR2 SYDVKM. The CDR3 DNA follows: TGTGCCAGCCTCAGGACAGGGATTTATCAGCCCCAGCATTTT. This encodes CASLRTGIYQPQHF.

The chain couples TRBV19 to TRBJ2-3; 8 nucleotides match TRBD2. The CDR3 is made up of 14 amino acids. Germline assignment: CDR1 LNHDA and CDR2 SQIVND (reference sequence). V lost 7 bases to trimming and J lost 1 base; unmatched junction nucleotides: 4. The CDR3 loop is CASNAGGRTDTQYF. The CDR3 nucleotides are TGTGCCAGTAACGCGGGAGGCCGCACAGATACGCAGTATTTT.

The CDR3 DNA reads TGTGCCAGCAGTGGCCCGCACAGGGGGCGCTACGAGCAGTACTTC. As protein: CASSGPHRGRYEQYF. This chain connects TRBV6-1 to TRBJ2-7; TRBD1 matches 9 bases. V trimming: 4 bases; J trimming: 3 bases; junction bases outside the gene matches: 7. Germline V gene sequence: CDR1 MNHNS, CDR2 SASEGT. The CDR3 spans 15 residues.

V gene TRBV21-1 combines with J gene TRBJ2-5; TRBD1, the table's D call, was not compared with the DNA. TRBV21-1 is designated a pseudogene. The CDR3 sequence is 16 residues long. The CDR3 bases are TGTGCCAGCAGCCCTCCCGGGACAGGGTCGCGTGGGACCCAGTACTTC. This gives the protein CASSPPGTGSRGTQYF.

V gene TRBV11-2 combines with J gene TRBJ2-5; 12 bases agree with TRBD2. There are 16 residues in the CDR3. V lost 5 bases to trimming and J lost 2 bases; unmatched junction nucleotides: 6. Germline V gene sequence: CDR1 SGHAT, CDR2 FQNNGV. The CDR3 spells CASSIRLAGVQETQYF. CDR3 coding DNA: TGTGCCAGCAGCATTCGACTAGCGGGAGTGCAAGAGACCCAGTACTTC.

The CDR3 nucleotides read TGTGCCTGGAGTGTACCGGGAAAACACTCTGGAAACACCATATATTTT. This translates into CAWSVPGKHSGNTIYF. The V call is TRBV30, the J call TRBJ1-3; D uncertain. The CDR3 has 16 amino acids. V was clipped by 0 bases and J by 0 bases, with 12 bases between them. Germline values: CDR1 GTSNPN, CDR2 SVGIG (reference sequence).

The chain recombines TRBV7-2 with TRBJ2-1; 9 bases align to TRBD1. The germline CDR1 and CDR2 sequences are SGHTA and FQGNSA. This CDR3 comprises 16 residues. V lost 6 bases, J lost 8 bases, and 14 bases stayed unmatched. CDR3 sequence (DNA): TGTGCCAGCAGTAAGCTTTTGGGACAGGGTATCCATGAGCAGTTCTTC. Translated: CASSKLLGQGIHEQFF.